This entry concerns a single TCR beta chain. The antigen is undetermined. The data belong to a study of beta chain features in type 1 diabetes. Findings and limits, study-wide: For Type 1 diabetes patients, all four CD4+ subsets carried TCRB CDR3s that were moderately but significantly shorter.

The single heparinised draw taken from each donor contained roughly 100 mL of blood on average. The ends were cut back, 2 bases at V and 5 bases at J, with 21 bases in the middle. The CDR3 is 17 residues long. Per germline, CDR1 SGHAT and CDR2 FQNNGV. Reverse transcription of all isolated RNA meant that expressed TCRB transcripts were sequenced. The repertoire was sequenced with immunoSEQ multiplex PCR; TCRdb's copy has only in-frame clones and lacks some. The sample yields some 700,000 clones, 13% seen once. This receptor was obtained from a man in his late teens or twenties with type 1 diabetes. The J gene is TRBJ1-2, the V gene TRBV11-2; D uncertain. The sequenced sample consisted of naive CD4+ T cells from blood. The CDR3 DNA reads TGTGCCAGCAGCTTATCATCGCGAGGACGGATCGGGTATGGCTACACCTTC. This sequence encodes CASSLSSRGRIGYGYTF.